This TCR beta chain was recorded in a study of post-analysis software for immune sequencing data. This clonotype has a count of ten or more. cDNA libraries for TCR beta contained unique molecular identifiers. Using its own MiXCR run on the PCR reads, TCRdb lists one record per CDR3 protein. The sample shows a few hundred thousand distinct CDR3 sequences, 35% to 45% of them seen only once. The sample consisted of blood. This receptor was obtained from a girl between 5 and 17 years old with multiple sclerosis.

For the CDR3, the DNA is TGCGCCAGCAGCCAAGAGGCGCAGGGTATTGGGACTAGCGGGGAAGATACGCAGTATTTT. Encoded protein: CASSQEAQGIGTSGEDTQYF. This chain links TRBV4-1 with TRBJ2-3; 13 nucleotides line up with TRBD2. V shed 0 bases and J 5 bases; nucleotides not matched to a gene: 14. In germline, CDR1 is MGHRA, CDR2 YSYEKL. CDR3 length equals 20 residues.